Listed here are 18 T cell receptor beta chains from one sample, sequenced in a study of T cells expressing NK-cell markers (dated by TCRdb to about 2020). The library was obtained by 5' RACE. Instrument on record: Illumina HiSeq 2000. TCRdb reanalyzed the reads, keeping one entry per CDR3 protein sequence and omitting DNA. The sample has 300,000 to 500,000 distinct CDR3 sequences on record. The ten largest make up about 11% of the sample. The sequenced sample was blood T cells: a sorted CD56 or NKG2C T cell subset, CD4+ or CD8+ T cells, or bulk PBMC T cells (not recorded which). These receptors came from a woman between 50 and 59 years old in good health. Donor details come from another sample of the same person, matched by shared clones.

The chain combines TRBV7-8 with TRBJ2-5. This CDR3 spans 13 amino acids. In germline, CDR1 is SGHVS, CDR2 FQNEAQ. CDR3 amino acids: CASSLHRGETQYF.

V is TRBV12-3 or TRBV12-4 and J is TRBJ1-1; without DNA, the TCRdb call of TRBD1 cannot be checked. The CDR3 runs 15 residues. CDR3 loop: CASSFPRGANTEAFF.

The chain links TRBV5-1 to TRBJ2-4; absent DNA, TCRdb's TRBD1 call cannot be checked. Looked up from germline, CDR1 is SGHRS and CDR2 is YFSETQ. The CDR3 contains 16 residues. The CDR3 loop reads CASSLFPSVTPGIQYF.

The chain recombines TRBV12-3 or TRBV12-4 with TRBJ1-2. The CDR3 loop spans 13 amino acids. CDR3 protein: CASSQTGPNGYTF.

The V call is TRBV28, the J call TRBJ1-6. The V gene's germline CDR1 is MDHEN and CDR2 SYDVKM. CDR3 length: 16 residues. CDR3 sequence reads: CASSLIGGSYNSPLHF.

The rearrangement joins TRBV29-1 to TRBJ2-5; the TCRdb call, TRBD1, lacks DNA for checking. Germline CDR1 SQVTM, CDR2 ANQGSEA. The CDR3 is 15 amino acids. CDR3: CSVERTGGVGETQYF.

The gene calls are TRBV24-1 and TRBJ2-1; lacking DNA, the TRBD2 call made by TCRdb goes unchecked. Germline loops: CDR1 KGHDR, CDR2 SFDVKD. The CDR3 has 14 amino acids. The CDR3 sequence is CATATSGKYNEQFF.

The chain combines TRBV2 with TRBJ1-4; TCRdb names TRBD1, which stays unverified in the absence of DNA. The V gene's germline CDR1 is SNHLY and CDR2 FYNNEI. CDR3 length: 16 residues. The CDR3: CASSAVGQGFKEKLFF. Full variable domain (outside the CDR3, taken from reference TRBV2 and TRBJ1-4): EPEVTQTPSHQVTQMGQEVILRCVPISNHLYFYWYRQILGQKVEFLVSFYNNEISEKSEIFDDQFSVERPDGSNFTLKIRSTKLEDSAMYFCASSAVGQGFKEKLFFGSGTQLSVL.

The chain has TRBV5-1 and TRBJ2-2. Germline V lookup: CDR1 SGHRS, CDR2 YFSETQ. This CDR3 spans 13 amino acids. CDR3 amino acids: CASSFSGTGELFF.

The chain links TRBV7-9 to TRBJ2-1; as DNA is missing, the TRBD1 call by TCRdb cannot be tested. This CDR3 comprises 13 residues. CDR1 SEHNR and CDR2 FQNEAQ come from the germline V gene (reference sequence). Here the CDR3 reads CASSLYRVGEQFF. Based on the CDR3 plus reference TRBV7-9 and TRBJ2-1, the full variable domain is DTGVSQNPRHKITKRGQNVTFRCDPISEHNRLYWYRQTLGQGPEFLTYFQNEAQLEKSRLLSDRFSAERPKGSFSTLEIQRTEQGDSAMYLCASSLYRVGEQFFGPGTRLTVL.

The chain has TRBV2 and TRBJ2-1; TCRdb indicates TRBD2, and absent DNA this call remains unverified. The CDR3 has 14 residues. CDR1 and CDR2 (germline): SNHLY, FYNNEI. CDR3: CASSDLASGNEQFF.

The chain has TRBV6-4 and TRBJ2-1; as DNA is missing, the TRBD1 call by TCRdb cannot be tested. CDR3 length: 16 amino acids. CDR1 and CDR2 (germline): MRHNA, SNTAGT. CDR3 protein: CASSVTGTGGYNEQFF.

This chain links TRBV6-5 with TRBJ2-7. The CDR3 covers 13 residues. The germline V gene encodes CDR1 MNHEY and CDR2 SVGAGI. The CDR3 loop reads CASSYRWTYEQYF.

V is TRBV28 and J is TRBJ1-6; TCRdb calls TRBD1, which cannot be checked without DNA. CDR1 MDHEN and CDR2 SYDVKM come from the germline V gene. There are 21 residues in the CDR3. The CDR3 region is CASSLSRLRDSLEGSSSPLHF.

The gene calls are TRBV12-3 or TRBV12-4 and TRBJ2-5; TCRdb designates TRBD1, a call that cannot be tested without DNA. The CDR3 is 14 residues long. The CDR3 sequence is CASSLAREGETQYF.

CDR3 amino acids: CATSLGTNEKLFF. This chain links TRBV24-1 with TRBJ1-4. CDR3 size: 13 residues. In germline, CDR1 is KGHDR, CDR2 SFDVKD.

The chain links TRBV4-2 to TRBJ1-1. CDR1 is LGHNA and CDR2 is YNFKEQ in the germline V gene. This CDR3 has 13 residues. The CDR3 protein is CASSQEFNTEAFF.

The gene calls are TRBV5-1 and TRBJ1-1; the TRBD1 assignment by TCRdb is unverifiable without DNA. Looked up from germline, CDR1 is SGHRS and CDR2 is YFSETQ. There are 14 residues in the CDR3. CDR3: CASSLEGTGQGAFF.